The rows below give T cell receptor beta chains drawn from one sample of a study of T-cell reconstitution after alpha-beta-depleted transplantation in children. Each CDR3 protein is one row after TCRdb ran MiXCR on the PCR reads. The sample comprises about 98,000 distinct CDR3 sequences, about 25% of which are singletons, and about 22% rests with the top ten. The input for sequencing was PBMCs, taken before TCRalphabeta/CD19-depleted stem cell transplant. The origin of the receptors is a boy between 2 and 10 years old with acute lymphoblastic leukemia, due to receive a stem cell transplant. Each CDR3 is given with its conserved first and last residue. D genes are given only for firm matches. Clone size appears in some rows only: once, few, many, or a class for an expanded clone.

d_call j_call v_call cdr3_length clone_size cdr3_aa cdr3_nt
TRBD1 TRBJ2-7 TRBV11-2 16 - CASSLVPGQGVYEQYF TGTGCCAGCAGCTTAGTACCCGGACAGGGGGTCTACGAGCAGTACTTC
TRBD1 TRBJ2-7 TRBV20-1 14 - CSAGFDRGSLEQYF TGCAGTGCCGGCTTCGACAGGGGGTCCCTCGAGCAGTACTTC
- TRBJ2-7 TRBV20-1 13 - CSASLPGPYEQYF TGCAGTGCTAGCCTTCCGGGACCTTACGAGCAGTACTTC
- TRBJ2-7 TRBV12-3/TRBV12-4 15 few CASSFDGPGRGEQYF TGTGCCAGCAGTTTCGATGGGCCCGGGCGCGGCGAGCAGTACTTC
- TRBJ2-2 TRBV6-1 12 - CASSDWAGELFF TGTGCCAGCAGTGACTGGGCCGGGGAGCTGTTTTTT
- TRBJ2-7 TRBV7-9 14 - CASSLLDAEEQQYF TGTGCCAGCAGCTTATTGGACGCCGAGGAGCAGCAGTACTTC
- TRBJ2-7 TRBV5-6 11 - CASTQGYEQYF TGTGCCAGCACCCAGGGCTACGAGCAGTACTTC
- TRBJ2-1 TRBV28 15 - CASSRALTDYNEQFF TGTGCCAGCAGTCGGGCCCTTACAGACTACAATGAGCAGTTCTTC
- TRBJ1-5 TRBV4-2 15 once CASSQAAGDNQPQHF TGTGCCAGCAGCCAAGCGGCGGGGGACAATCAGCCCCAGCATTTT
- TRBJ1-2 TRBV12-3/TRBV12-4 12 few CASSLSNYGYTF TGTGCCAGCAGTTTATCTAACTATGGCTACACCTTC
- TRBJ2-1 TRBV7-3 13 - CASSQEPNNEQFF TGTGCCAGCAGCCAGGAACCAAACAATGAGCAGTTCTTC
TRBD2 TRBJ2-3 TRBV6-1 15 many CASPSDYISSGFRYF TGTGCCAGCCCTTCTGACTACATTTCTAGCGGATTTCGGTATTTT
TRBD2 TRBJ2-3 TRBV29-1 13 - CSTSGSTTDTQYF TGCAGCACTAGCGGGAGTACCACAGATACGCAGTATTTT
TRBD2 TRBJ2-1 TRBV29-1 15 few CSADPTSGAKTEQFF TGCAGCGCAGACCCAACTAGCGGAGCTAAAACCGAGCAGTTCTTC
- TRBJ1-1 TRBV29-1 12 - CSVYSLNTEAFF TGCAGCGTTTACAGTCTGAACACTGAAGCTTTCTTT
- TRBJ2-7 TRBV12-3/TRBV12-4 17 - CASSLKGQGSPSYEQYF TGTGCCAGCAGTTTAAAGGGTCAGGGGAGTCCCTCCTACGAGCAGTACTTC
- TRBJ2-1 TRBV20-1 15 few CSAREKGGSWNEQFF TGCAGTGCTAGAGAGAAGGGGGGGTCTTGGAATGAGCAGTTCTTC
- TRBJ2-1 TRBV20-1 14 many CSAKKGFSYNEQFF TGCAGTGCTAAAAAAGGCTTCTCCTACAATGAGCAGTTCTTC
- TRBJ2-1 TRBV20-1 12 - CSARVEGGEQFF TGCAGTGCTAGAGTTGAAGGCGGTGAGCAGTTCTTC